The 4 T cell receptor beta chains below were found in one sample sequenced in a study of long-term antiretroviral therapy in people with HIV. Survey-level resolution applied to immunoSEQ assay v3.0. The table came from immunoSEQ multiplex PCR; TCRdb's copy has only in-frame clones and leaves some out. The sample includes roughly 19,000 clones, over 70% of them seen just once. Material: unsorted PBMCs, obtained 1.2 years after starting antiretroviral therapy. The receptors come from a woman in her forties with HIV.

The chain carries TRBV10-1 and TRBJ2-7; D possibly matches TRBD1 or TRBD2 (5 bases each). The CDR3 has 15 residues. CDR1 WNHNN and CDR2 SYGVQD come from the germline V gene (reference sequence). V was trimmed by 0 bases and J by 3 bases, leaving 12 bases between them. Written as DNA, the CDR3 is TGCGCCAGCAGTGAGTCGGAAGGGACGAACTACGAGCAGTACTTC. It yields the protein CASSESEGTNYEQYF.

The chain carries TRBV29-1 and TRBJ2-5; D is uncertain. The CDR3 runs to 12 residues. Germline values: CDR1 SQVTM, CDR2 ANQGSEA. Trimming took 6 bases from V and 6 from J, leaving 14 bases between them. The CDR3 spells CSVNSQDKTQYF. CDR3 bases: TGCAGCGTGAACAGTCAAGATAAGACCCAGTACTTC.

The chain is built from TRBV18 and TRBJ2-2, with 10 nucleotides matching TRBD1. Per germline, CDR1 KGHSH and CDR2 LQKENI. The CDR3 is made up of 18 amino acids. After removal of 2 bases from V and 4 bases from J, the junction contained 10 bases not matched to a gene. In DNA form, the CDR3 reads TGTGCCAGCTCACCAGGGTTTTCGGGACAGGGGATCACCGGGGAGCTGTTTTTT. Translation gives CASSPGFSGQGITGELFF.

The chain uses TRBV6-5 and TRBJ1-1; D is perhaps TRBD1 (5 bases). The V and J ends lost 6 bases and 1 base respectively, with 12 bases between them. The CDR3 runs to 14 residues. The germline V gene has CDR1 MNHEY and CDR2 SVGAGI. The CDR3, as DNA: TGTGCCAGCAGGCGGGCACAGGAGAACACTGAAGCTTTCTTT. Residues: CASRRAQENTEAFF.